This TCR beta chain was identified during a study of blood T cell repertoires in COVID-19. Study in general: Sources were T cells, B-cell-depleted T cells, or PBMCs; the material itself was cDNA or gDNA.

The germline CDR1 and CDR2 sequences are SGHRS and YFSETQ. V lost 1 base and J 7 bases, leaving 20 bases between the germline ends. The CDR3 contains 17 residues. Clones were read by immunoSEQ multiplex PCR, and TCRdb kept only the in-frame ones, dropping some. The data contain 300,000 to 400,000 clones, more than 70% of them singletons. The sample consisted of peripheral blood. The TCR sequence derives from a woman aged 30 to 39 with COVID-19, enrolled during active disease. This chain joins TRBV5-1 and TRBJ2-2; D call uncertain. The CDR3 loop is CASSLIVPAASIGELFF. Written as DNA, the CDR3 is TGCGCCAGCAGCTTGATCGTACCCGCGGCATCGATCGGGGAGCTGTTTTTT.